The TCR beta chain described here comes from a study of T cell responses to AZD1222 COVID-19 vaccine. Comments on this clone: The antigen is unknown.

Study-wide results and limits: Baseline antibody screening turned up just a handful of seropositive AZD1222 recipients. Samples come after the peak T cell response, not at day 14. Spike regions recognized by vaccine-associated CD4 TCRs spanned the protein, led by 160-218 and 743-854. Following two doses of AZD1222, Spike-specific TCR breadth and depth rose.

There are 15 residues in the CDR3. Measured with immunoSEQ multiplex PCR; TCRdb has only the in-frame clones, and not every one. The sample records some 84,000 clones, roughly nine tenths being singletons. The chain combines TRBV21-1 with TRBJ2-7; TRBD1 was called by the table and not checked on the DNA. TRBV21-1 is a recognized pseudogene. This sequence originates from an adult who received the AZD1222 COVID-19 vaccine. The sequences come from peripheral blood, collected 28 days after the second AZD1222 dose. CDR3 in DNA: TGTGCCAGCAGCAAAGTTGGGGACAGGGACTACGAGCAGTACTTC. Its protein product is CASSKVGDRDYEQYF.